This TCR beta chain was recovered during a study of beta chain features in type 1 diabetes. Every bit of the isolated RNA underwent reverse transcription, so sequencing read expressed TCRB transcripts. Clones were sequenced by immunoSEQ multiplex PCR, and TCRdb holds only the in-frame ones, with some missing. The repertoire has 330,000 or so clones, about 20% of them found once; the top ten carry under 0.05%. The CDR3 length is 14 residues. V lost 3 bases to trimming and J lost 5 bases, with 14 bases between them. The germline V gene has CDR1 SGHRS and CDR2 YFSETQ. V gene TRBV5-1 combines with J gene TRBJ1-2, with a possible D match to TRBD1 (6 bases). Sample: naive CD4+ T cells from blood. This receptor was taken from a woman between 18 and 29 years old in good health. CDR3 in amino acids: CASSSGDLLYGYTF. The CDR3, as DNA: TGCGCCAGCAGCTCAGGGGATTTGTTGTATGGCTACACCTTC. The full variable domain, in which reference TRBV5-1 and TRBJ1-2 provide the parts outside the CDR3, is KAGVTQTPRYLIKTRGQQVTLSCSPISGHRSVSWYQQTPGQGLQFLFEYFSETQRNKGNFPGRFSGRQFSNSRSEMNVSTLELGDSALYLCASSSGDLLYGYTFGSGTRLTVV.